A single sample gave rise to the 5 T cell receptor beta chains below, sequenced in a study of blood T cells in healthy people across ages (dated by TCRdb to between 2015 and 2016). The protocol used for the library was 5' RACE. The sequencer was an Illumina HiSeq 2500. A second PCR of about 7 to 12 cycles was run with a J-beta primer mix and a sample-barcoded 5' primer. TCRdb trimmed the raw reads at Q25, called clones with MiXCR and kept productive beta chains. Entries are consolidated by CDR3 protein sequence, retaining the most common genes and DNA. Within this sample are under 2,000,000 distinct CDR3 sequences, with about 50% of them counted one time only. Over 2% of the sample belongs to the ten largest clones. Sequences were obtained from blood. The receptors originated from a middle-aged woman in good health.

This chain uses TRBV12-3 or TRBV12-4 with TRBJ1-1; 10 positions agree with TRBD1. V dropped 6 bases and J dropped 2; count of bases not matched to a gene: 12. The CDR3 spans 17 residues. CDR3 in DNA: TGTGCCAGCAGCACCCGTCGACAGGGGGCTGTAAACACTGAAGCTTTCTTT. It codes for CASSTRRQGAVNTEAFF.

Only a few counts were recorded for this clonotype. This chain joins TRBV4-3 and TRBJ2-3; D call uncertain. The CDR3 is made up of 17 amino acids. The germline V gene encodes CDR1 LGHNA and CDR2 YSLEER. V was shortened by 1 base and J by 2 bases, with 16 bases between the two germline ends. The DNA for the CDR3 is TGCGCCAGCAGCCAAGGGTCCGGAGTCGGGCCCACAGATACGCAGTATTTT. Translating gives CASSQGSGVGPTDTQYF.

The chain recombines TRBV10-3 with TRBJ1-5; TRBD1 might be the D (5 bases). Trimming took off 2 bases at V and 2 bases at J, with 10 bases between the two ends. The CDR3 covers 15 residues. Germline CDR1 ENHRY, CDR2 SYGVKD. The DNA for the CDR3 is TGTGCCATCAGTGAGGGGACCCAGGGCAATCAGCCCCAGCATTTT. This sequence encodes CAISEGTQGNQPQHF.

The CDR3 protein is CSARATTGMDSPLHF. The CDR3 DNA reads TGCAGTGCTAGAGCCACGACAGGGATGGACTCACCCCTCCACTTT. This chain links TRBV20-1 with TRBJ1-6; TRBD1 agrees at 7 bases. V was pared by 1 base and J by 10 bases, with 10 bases of the junction left unmatched. The germline gives CDR1 DFQATT, CDR2 SNEGSKA (reference sequence). The CDR3 runs to 15 residues.

The chain links TRBV7-2 to TRBJ2-3; TRBD2 matches 16 bases. The CDR3 has 19 residues. Trimming at V came to 1 base and at J to 0 bases, leaving 4 bases not matched to a gene. Germline CDR1 SGHTA, CDR2 FQGNSA. This chain's CDR3 is CASSLGGLAGGISTDTQYF. The CDR3, as DNA: TGTGCCAGCAGCTTAGGGGGACTAGCGGGGGGGATTAGCACAGATACGCAGTATTTT.